One sample yielded the 15 T cell receptor beta chains listed below, sequenced in a study of T cells in Graves' hyperthyroidism and ophthalmopathy. Amplified TCR beta CDR3 regions derived from RNA transcripts. Initially, a first-round RT-PCR of the TCR CDR3 employed the HTBI primer set. TCRdb processed the multiplex PCR reads anew with MiXCR; each CDR3 protein has one entry. The sample records hundreds of thousands of distinct CDR3 sequences, about two fifths being singletons. Material: blood. The receptor source for this set is a man between 18 and 35 years old with Graves' hyperthyroidism.

The genes are TRBV4-3 and TRBJ2-2, with 10 bases identical to TRBD2. CDR1 LGHNA and CDR2 YSLEER come from the germline V gene. V gave up 2 bases and J gave up 7 bases; unmatched junction bases: 4. This CDR3 region has 15 residues. The chain's CDR3 is CASSQLAGDDGELFF. The CDR3 DNA reads TGCGCCAGCAGCCAACTAGCGGGAGACGACGGGGAGCTGTTTTTT.

This clonotype was counted ten times or more. The J gene is TRBJ1-2, the V gene TRBV10-3; 7 bases agree with TRBD1. The CDR3 is 15 residues long. Germline V gene sequence: CDR1 ENHRY, CDR2 SYGVKD. After removal of 7 bases from V and 5 bases from J, the junction contained 13 bases not matched to a gene. The CDR3 nucleotides read TGTGCCATCAACCGAGGGACAGACGACTTTTATGGCTACACCTTC. This gives the protein CAINRGTDDFYGYTF.

The rearrangement uses TRBV6-5 and TRBJ1-1, with 7 nucleotides matching TRBD1. V lost 10 bases, J lost 3 bases, and 2 bases stayed unmatched. This CDR3 has 11 residues. Germline V gene lookup returns CDR1 MNHEY and CDR2 SVGAGI. CDR3 sequence: CATQGDTEAFF. DNA of the CDR3: TGTGCCACTCAGGGGGACACTGAAGCTTTCTTT.

The CDR3 here is CSVEKGGYTF. CDR3 bases: TGCAGCGTTGAAAAGGGGGGCTACACCTTC. V and J are TRBV29-1 and TRBJ1-2; D might be TRBD1 (5 bases). The ends were cut back, 2 bases at V and 8 bases at J, with 6 bases in the middle. The CDR3 is made up of 10 amino acids. Looked up from germline, CDR1 is SQVTM and CDR2 is ANQGSEA.

The chain is built from TRBV2 and TRBJ2-1; TRBD2 agrees at 7 bases. Matching the DNA end better, TRBJ2-7 makes the J call doubtful. From germline, CDR1 is SNHLY and CDR2 FYNNEI. The CDR3 is 13 amino acids. The CDR3 nucleotides are TGTGCCAGCGGGAGGGGTACCTACAATGAGCAGTACTTC. Translated: CASGRGTYNEQYF.

The CDR3 sequence is CASSSPGLADYEQYF. CDR3 nucleotide sequence: TGTGCCAGCAGTTCCCCGGGACTAGCGGATTACGAGCAGTACTTC. The chain uses TRBV25-1 and TRBJ2-7; 11 nucleotides match TRBD2. The J segment lost 4 bases and the V segment lost 5 bases, leaving 7 bases of the junction unmatched. Looked up from germline, CDR1 is MGHDK and CDR2 is SYGVNS. CDR3 length: 15 amino acids.

Details on this clonotype: The CDR3 ends on some other residue instead of the conserved phenylalanine or tryptophan, so this is likely a read error. The gene calls are TRBV2 and TRBJ2-7, with 9 bases matching TRBD2. This CDR3 contains 15 residues. The ends lost 2 bases at V and 1 base at J; junction bases unmatched: 3. The germline V gene has CDR1 SNHLY and CDR2 FYNNEI. CDR3 in amino acids: CASSELAGPSYEQYL. In DNA form, the CDR3 reads TGTGCCAGCAGTGAACTAGCGGGGCCATCCTACGAGCAGTACCTC.

As to this clonotype: This may arise from a read error, as a much more abundant clone is one base away. V and J are TRBV19 and TRBJ1-3; no clear D gene. CDR1 is LNHDA and CDR2 is SQIVND in the germline V gene (reference sequence). V was shortened by 5 bases and J by 6 bases, with 5 bases between the two germline ends. The CDR3 consists of 11 residues. The CDR3 sequence is CASSLANTIYF. The DNA for the CDR3 is TGTGCCAGTAGTCTCGCAAACACCATATATTTT.

Only a few counts were recorded for this clonotype. The J gene is TRBJ2-7, the V gene TRBV20-1; TRBD2 matches 7 bases. The CDR3 sequence is 13 residues long. Germline CDR1 is DFQATT and CDR2 is SNEGSKA (reference sequence). Unmatched junction bases numbered 9, after V lost 5 bases and J lost 5 bases. CDR3 loop: CSASRERINEQYF. CDR3 sequence (DNA): TGCAGTGCTTCGCGGGAGCGGATAAACGAGCAGTACTTC.

In its sample, this clonotype was seen many times. The chain links TRBV7-9 to TRBJ1-2, with D possibly TRBD1 on 5 matching bases. Germline V gene data show CDR1 as SEHNR and CDR2 as FQNEAQ (reference sequence). The CDR3 covers 16 residues. Deletions cut 1 base from V and 1 base from J, with 13 bases between. The DNA of the CDR3 is TGTGCCAGCAGCTTAGTCTCGGCGGGGGATAACTATGGCTACACCTTC. Protein product: CASSLVSAGDNYGYTF.

This clonotype occurred many times. The genes are TRBV20-1 and TRBJ1-4; weak D call: TRBD1 (5 bases). The germline V gene encodes CDR1 DFQATT and CDR2 SNEGSKA (reference sequence). The V end lost 6 bases, the J end lost 8 bases, and 16 bases lay between the germline ends. There are 13 residues in the CDR3. CDR3 DNA sequence: TGCAGTGCCAAAGACAGTCGCGGCGAAAAACTGTTTTTT. Amino acid sequence: CSAKDSRGEKLFF.

Only a few counts were recorded for this clonotype. The chain is built from TRBV6-5 and TRBJ2-7; weak D call: TRBD2 (6 bases). CDR3 size: 12 residues. CDR1 MNHEY and CDR2 SVGAGI come from the germline V gene. The V end was cut by 1 base, the J end by 6 bases, with 7 bases between. The CDR3 loop is CASSYFGGEQYF. DNA of the CDR3: TGTGCCAGCAGTTACTTCGGGGGCGAGCAGTACTTC.

This clonotype occurred a few times. The chain links TRBV11-2 to TRBJ1-2, with 7 bases lining up with TRBD1. The ends lost 4 bases at V and 3 bases at J; junction bases unmatched: 5. The CDR3 extends over 14 amino acids. CDR1 is SGHAT, CDR2 FQNNGV, per germline. CDR3 in DNA: TGTGCCAGCAGCTCCTACAGGGGAGACTATGGCTACACCTTC. Translated, it gives CASSSYRGDYGYTF.

This clonotype occurred a few times. The rearrangement links TRBV19 to TRBJ1-5; 8 nucleotides agree with TRBD1. Germline V gene data show CDR1 as LNHDA and CDR2 as SQIVND (reference sequence). Trimming removed 2 bases from V and 9 bases from J; junction bases left unmatched: 12. The length of the CDR3 is 16 residues. The CDR3 DNA is TGTGCCAGTAGTATACCGACAGGGGTCCTCGCTGGGCCCCAGCATTTT. As protein: CASSIPTGVLAGPQHF. The full variable domain, in which reference TRBV19 and TRBJ1-5 provide the parts outside the CDR3, is DGGITQSPKYLFRKEGQNVTLSCEQNLNHDAMYWYRQDPGQGLRLIYYSQIVNDFQKGDIAEGYSVSREKKESFPLTVTSAQKNPTAFYLCASSIPTGVLAGPQHFGDGTRLSIL.

This clonotype was seen a few times. The CDR3 loop is CASSLVAGELYEQYF. The CDR3 coding sequence is TGTGCCAGCAGCTTAGTAGCGGGGGAGCTCTACGAGCAGTACTTC. The rearrangement joins TRBV7-6 to TRBJ2-7, with 9 nucleotides matching TRBD2. Germline values: CDR1 SGHVS, CDR2 FNYEAQ. This CDR3 is 15 amino acids long. Losses at the gene ends were 1 base for V and 3 bases for J; bases not matched to a gene: 4. The full variable domain, rest sourced from reference TRBV7-6 and TRBJ2-7, is GAGVSQSPRYKVTKRGQDVALRCDPISGHVSLYWYRQALGQGPEFLTYFNYEAQQDKSGLPNDRFSAERPEGSISTLTIQRTEQRDSAMYRCASSLVAGELYEQYFGPGTRLTVT.